This T cell receptor (beta chain) was sequenced in a study of T cell responses to AZD1222 COVID-19 vaccine. The CDR3 is 15 residues long. Germline lookup yields CDR1 SGHNT and CDR2 YENEEA. V shed 5 bases and J 1 base; nucleotides not matched to a gene: 7. Using immunoSEQ multiplex PCR, the repertoire was profiled, and TCRdb retains in-frame clones only, with some absent. The sample comprises 97,000 or so clones, 84% of which are singletons, and over 15% rests with the top ten. The clonotype comes from an adult in good health. This chain links TRBV11-3 with TRBJ1-2; the match to TRBD1 covers 7 bases. The sample here was peripheral blood, taken on day 0 of AZD1222 vaccination. The CDR3 reads CASSPRTGVNYGYTF. In nucleotides, the CDR3 is TGTGCCAGCAGCCCTAGGACAGGAGTTAACTATGGCTACACCTTC.